The 9 T cell receptor beta chains presented below share a single source sample, sequenced in a study of T-cell reconstitution after alpha-beta-depleted transplantation in children. Unique molecular identifiers were incorporated during preparation of the TCRbeta library. One entry per CDR3 protein, called by TCRdb with MiXCR from the PCR reads. Here the sample spans 490,000 or so distinct CDR3 sequences, around 12% being singletons. This specimen consisted of PBMCs from the stem cell graft donor, obtained from the stem cell graft. These receptors were taken from a human donor who donated a stem cell graft to a child with combined immunodeficiency.

The sample holds many counts of this clonotype. The CDR3 region has the DNA TGTGCCAGCAGTTTTCGCGGGACGGATACGCAGTATTTT. This codes for CASSFRGTDTQYF. The chain carries TRBV12-3 or TRBV12-4 and TRBJ2-3; possibly TRBD2 for D (6 bases). The ends were cut back, 3 bases at V and 6 bases at J, with 10 bases in the middle. The CDR3 totals 13 residues.

A few counts support this clonotype. The V call is TRBV6-2 or TRBV6-3, the J call TRBJ2-5; a weak D match, TRBD2 (6 bases). CDR1 MNHEY and CDR2 SVGEGT come from the germline V gene. The CDR3 spans 14 residues. V lost 2 bases to trimming and J lost 4 bases, with 11 bases between them. The CDR3 sequence: CASSYGRLGETQYF. In DNA form, the CDR3 reads TGTGCCAGCAGTTACGGGAGACTAGGAGAGACCCAGTACTTC.

The V and J genes are TRBV19 and TRBJ2-3; D might be TRBD1 or TRBD2, each matching 7 bases. The CDR3 runs 14 residues. Germline CDR1 reads LNHDA; CDR2 reads SQIVND (reference sequence). V lost 7 bases to trimming and J lost 4 bases, with 15 bases between them. The CDR3 DNA follows: TGTGCCAGTAAGGAGGGAGGGGGCGCAGATACGCAGTATTTT. Its translation is CASKEGGGADTQYF.

This clonotype was seen many times. The gene calls are TRBV7-9 and TRBJ2-7; unclear D gene. CDR1 SEHNR and CDR2 FQNEAQ come from the germline V gene (reference sequence). The CDR3 spans 16 residues. V shed 3 bases and J shed 5 bases, with 20 bases lying between them. The CDR3 sequence is CASSFESSPVFNEQYF. The CDR3 DNA reads TGTGCCAGCAGCTTTGAGAGCAGCCCCGTATTTAACGAGCAGTACTTC.

This clonotype has more than one count but fewer than ten. J is TRBJ1-1 and V is TRBV3-1; D gene unclear. The V gene lost 2 bases and the J gene lost 0 bases, with 4 bases spanning the gap. The CDR3 is made up of 13 amino acids. Germline V gives CDR1 LGHDT, CDR2 YNNKEL (reference sequence). CDR3 sequence: CASSQILNTEAFF. In DNA form, the CDR3 reads TGTGCCAGCAGCCAAATACTGAACACTGAAGCTTTCTTT.

This clonotype has at least ten counts. The rearrangement joins TRBV10-3 to TRBJ2-7, with TRBD2 as a possible D gene (5 bases). The ends were cut back, 4 bases at V and 3 bases at J, with 7 bases in the middle. The germline V gene has CDR1 ENHRY and CDR2 SYGVKD. This CDR3 contains 12 residues. This CDR3 reads CAISVEGYEQYF. The CDR3 DNA is TGTGCCATCAGTGTTGAGGGCTACGAGCAGTACTTC.

V usage is TRBV7-2 and J usage is TRBJ2-5; 10 positions match TRBD1. V lost 4 bases to trimming and J lost 5 bases; unmatched junction nucleotides: 10. CDR3 length: 16 residues. Germline V CDR1 and CDR2: SGHTA, FQGNSA. The CDR3 loop reads CASSWFDRGRGETQYF. The CDR3 DNA is TGTGCCAGCAGCTGGTTCGACAGGGGGCGGGGGGAGACCCAGTACTTC.

This clonotype came up many times. The chain couples TRBV5-1 to TRBJ2-1; D is uncertain. The CDR3 is 15 residues long. Germline-derived CDR1 and CDR2 are SGHRS and YFSETQ. Deletions cut 4 bases from V and 0 bases from J, with 11 bases between. CDR3 in amino acids: CASSNSGSSYNEQFF. CDR3 in DNA: TGCGCCAGCAGCAACTCAGGAAGCTCCTACAATGAGCAGTTCTTC.

This clonotype was seen only a few times. The chain combines TRBV20-1 with TRBJ2-1; D is perhaps TRBD1 or TRBD2 (5 bases each). The CDR3 loop spans 14 amino acids. CDR1 is DFQATT, CDR2 SNEGSKA, per germline (reference sequence). CDR3 amino acids: CSGNEAKGVNEQFF. For the CDR3, the DNA is TGCAGCGGGAATGAGGCGAAAGGGGTCAATGAGCAGTTCTTC.